Only a few counts were recorded for the clone carrying this T cell receptor beta chain. Its cognate antigen is unknown. Incorporated into the TCR beta cDNA libraries were unique molecular identifiers, which served to reduce PCR and sequencing biases. TCRdb ran MiXCR on the PCR reads and lists one entry per CDR3 protein. The table has about 800,000 distinct CDR3 sequences, 30% seen once. The data stem from a study of post-analysis software for immune sequencing data. Study overall: Courses of disease covered relapsing-remitting, secondary progressive and progressive-relapsing multiple sclerosis. Findings and limits, study-wide: Patients showed TRBV5-6, TRBV5-1 and TRBV20-1 among five TRBV segments more frequent than in controls. Those with multiple sclerosis, the patient group, showed significantly lower normalized Chao1 diversity than controls.

The trim removed 6 bases at V and 7 bases at J, leaving 11 bases unmatched. The CDR3 sequence is 15 residues long. Per germline, CDR1 SNHLY and CDR2 FYNNEI. This clonotype was obtained from a girl aged 10-17 years with multiple sclerosis. The gene calls are TRBV2 and TRBJ2-7; 11 nucleotides match TRBD1. What was sequenced was blood. This chain's CDR3 is CASRIPGTGGEEQYF. The DNA of the CDR3 is TGTGCCAGCAGAATCCCCGGGACAGGGGGGGAAGAGCAGTACTTC.